The next 32 T cell receptor beta chains were all read from a single sample in a study of blood T cells in healthy people across ages. Using a J-beta primer mix together with a sample-barcoded 5' primer, a second PCR was run for about 7 to 12 cycles. A single record per CDR3 protein comes from TCRdb applying MiXCR to the 5' RACE reads. The profile shows nearly 800,000 distinct CDR3 sequences, roughly three fifths of them singletons. Material: blood. The receptors come from a man aged 40-50 years in good health.

This clonotype has a handful of counts. The chain combines TRBV28 with TRBJ2-7; the D is unclear. The end of the DNA is better explained by TRBJ2-5, so the J call may be wrong. Germline V gene sequence: CDR1 MDHEN, CDR2 SYDVKM. The CDR3 length is 11 residues. CDR3 in DNA: TGTGCCAGCACGTCCGATGGGACCCAGTACTTC. Encoded protein: CASTSDGTQYF.

The rearrangement links TRBV11-3 to TRBJ2-7; 9 nucleotides align to TRBD1. V lost 5 bases and J lost 7; bases outside the gene matches: 12. The CDR3 has 15 amino acids. CDR1 and CDR2 (germline): SGHNT, YENEEA. This CDR3 is CASSKIRGQGREQYF. CDR3 coding DNA: TGTGCCAGCAGCAAGATCAGGGGACAGGGCCGGGAGCAGTACTTC.

This clonotype occurred once. The chain has TRBV5-1 and TRBJ2-7; tentatively, D is TRBD1 (5 bases). CDR1 and CDR2 from the germline V gene are SGHRS and YFSETQ. Trimming removed 4 bases at V and 7 bases at J, with 15 bases between. The CDR3 contains 13 residues. The CDR3 sequence is CASSVGQNNEQYF. The CDR3 DNA is TGCGCCAGCAGCGTGGGGCAGAACAATGAGCAGTACTTC.

This chain uses TRBV5-1 with TRBJ2-1, with 8 bases aligning to TRBD2. J lost 8 bases, V lost 1 base, and 5 bases had no gene match. Germline-derived CDR1 and CDR2 are SGHRS and YFSETQ. The CDR3 is made up of 14 amino acids. CDR3 region: CASSLSGRGYEQFF. Here the CDR3 DNA reads TGCGCCAGCAGCTTGAGCGGGAGAGGGTATGAGCAGTTCTTC.

This clonotype was seen once. The chain uses TRBV28 and TRBJ2-2; a weak D match, TRBD1 (6 bases). V lost 11 bases and J lost 0, with 13 bases in between. Per germline, CDR1 MDHEN and CDR2 SYDVKM. This CDR3 has 14 residues. CDR3 bases: TGTGCCCTCAGGGGCCAACCGAACACCGGGGAGCTGTTTTTT. Its translation is CALRGQPNTGELFF.

The chain carries TRBV7-9 and TRBJ2-7; tentatively, D is TRBD2 (5 bases). The germline V gene has CDR1 SEHNR and CDR2 FQNEAQ (reference sequence). The CDR3 sequence is 13 residues long. Trimming removed 4 bases from V and 6 bases from J, with 13 bases in between. CDR3 bases: TGTGCCAGCAGCTCCCGCGGGCTTCCCGAGCAGTACTTC. It translates to CASSSRGLPEQYF.

Only one count was recorded for this clonotype. The junction shows a germline mismatch at one end, possibly a read error. The gene calls are TRBV7-7 and TRBJ2-5, with 8 bases matching TRBD2. In germline, CDR1 is SSHAT, CDR2 FNYEAQ (reference sequence). The CDR3 has 15 amino acids. The CDR3, as DNA: TGTGCTAGCAGCCCCAACCGGGGGGGCCGGGAGACCCAGTACTTC. This gives the protein CASSPNRGGRETQYF.

Only a few counts were recorded for this clonotype. The rearrangement joins TRBV6-1 to TRBJ1-5, with D possibly matching TRBD1 (6 bases). Germline V gives CDR1 MNHNS, CDR2 SASEGT. This CDR3 region has 17 residues. The V end lost 8 bases, the J end lost 1 base, and 21 bases lay between the germline ends. The CDR3 sequence: CASRKTAVGASNQPQHF. Written as DNA, the CDR3 is TGTGCCAGCCGAAAAACTGCCGTGGGGGCGAGCAATCAGCCCCAGCATTTT.

This clonotype was seen more than once but under ten times. V is TRBV5-1 and J is TRBJ2-5; D may correspond to TRBD1 or TRBD2 (5 bases each). Germline CDR1 is SGHRS and CDR2 is YFSETQ. V lost 1 base to trimming and J lost 3 bases, with 13 bases between them. This CDR3 has 15 amino acids. CDR3 region: CASSLTGTVEETQYF. CDR3 bases: TGCGCCAGCAGCTTGACCGGGACCGTTGAAGAGACCCAGTACTTC.

The chain is built from TRBV7-9 and TRBJ2-2; 8 bases match TRBD1. The CDR3 totals 17 residues. Germline V CDR1 and CDR2: SEHNR, FQNEAQ (reference sequence). V dropped 5 bases and J dropped 5; count of bases not matched to a gene: 13. The CDR3 coding sequence is TGTGCCAGCAGCCCCCGGACAGGGACCGATGGAACCGGGGAGCTGTTTTTT. Its translation is CASSPRTGTDGTGELFF.

The chain carries TRBV5-1 and TRBJ2-7; 11 nucleotides match TRBD2. Germline loops: CDR1 SGHRS, CDR2 YFSETQ. Trimming took 4 bases from V and 1 from J; bases not matched to a gene: 19. The CDR3 consists of 20 residues. The DNA for the CDR3 is TGCGCCAGCAGCCAAGGCCTTCTAGCGGGAGGTATCGGGGAATCCTACGAGCAGTACTTC. Its translation is CASSQGLLAGGIGESYEQYF. Together with reference TRBV5-1 and TRBJ2-7, the CDR3 gives the full variable domain: KAGVTQTPRYLIKTRGQQVTLSCSPISGHRSVSWYQQTPGQGLQFLFEYFSETQRNKGNFPGRFSGRQFSNSRSEMNVSTLELGDSALYLCASSQGLLAGGIGESYEQYFGPGTRLTVT.

This clonotype has only a few counts. The genes are TRBV6-5 and TRBJ2-5; tentatively, D is TRBD1 (6 bases). Germline CDR1 MNHEY, CDR2 SVGAGI. Trimming removed 6 bases from V and 4 bases from J, with 18 bases in between. This CDR3 is 15 amino acids long. DNA for the CDR3: TGTGCCAGCAGCCTCATAAGGGGGTTGGGAGAGACCCAGTACTTC. It specifies CASSLIRGLGETQYF.

This chain connects TRBV20-1 to TRBJ2-7; tentatively, D is TRBD1 or TRBD2 (6 bases each). Trimming removed 7 bases at V and 0 bases at J, with 19 bases between. Germline values: CDR1 DFQATT, CDR2 SNEGSKA (reference sequence). The CDR3 is made up of 15 amino acids. Here the CDR3 DNA reads TGCAGTGGGGGGGCCACCCTACCGAGCTCCTACGAGCAGTACTTC. It specifies CSGGATLPSSYEQYF.

V and J are TRBV20-1 and TRBJ1-1; D remains ambiguous. Germline V gene data show CDR1 as DFQATT and CDR2 as SNEGSKA (reference sequence). The germline V and J ends were trimmed by 1 base and 7 bases, with 7 bases remaining between them. The CDR3 spans 11 residues. The CDR3 is CSARGAVEAFF. CDR3 sequence (DNA): TGCAGTGCTAGAGGGGCCGTTGAAGCTTTCTTT.

The chain is built from TRBV25-1 and TRBJ1-2; the match to TRBD1 covers 7 bases. The CDR3 contains 15 residues. CDR1 and CDR2 (germline): MGHDK, SYGVNS. With 2 bases clipped from V and 2 bases from J, the junction kept 5 bases outside the gene matches. This CDR3 is CASSEPGQINYGYTF. Written as DNA, the CDR3 is TGTGCCAGCAGTGAACCGGGACAGATAAACTATGGCTACACCTTC.

This clonotype was picked up one time. This chain joins TRBV6-1 and TRBJ1-6, with TRBD1 identical over 9 bases. The J segment lost 7 bases and the V segment lost 6 bases, leaving 4 bases of the junction unmatched. Germline V CDR1 and CDR2: MNHNS, SASEGT. This CDR3 spans 14 amino acids. The CDR3 sequence: CASRGTGINSPLHF. The CDR3, as DNA: TGTGCCAGCAGGGGGACAGGGATCAATTCACCCCTCCACTTT.

This clonotype came up a few times. The chain links TRBV9 to TRBJ2-1; D is unresolved. The last part of the DNA fits TRBJ2-7 better; the J call may be wrong. The CDR3 has 15 amino acids. Germline V gene lookup returns CDR1 SGDLS and CDR2 YYNGEE. For the CDR3, the DNA is TGTGCCAGCAGCCCTAACGTCGGGCTTTACAATGAGCAGTACTTC. Protein product: CASSPNVGLYNEQYF.

The chain recombines TRBV10-3 with TRBJ1-5; 8 bases line up with TRBD1. V was pared by 0 bases and J by 5 bases, with 6 bases of the junction left unmatched. Germline CDR1 and CDR2: ENHRY and SYGVKD. CDR3 length: 16 amino acids. DNA of the CDR3: TGTGCCATCAGTGAGTCCAGGGGGCCGCTTGATCAGCCCCAGCATTTT. It codes for CAISESRGPLDQPQHF.

As to this clonotype: An end of the junction does not agree with germline; a read error may underlie this. V usage is TRBV6-2 or TRBV6-3 and J usage is TRBJ2-1; the D gene is possibly TRBD1 (6 bases). CDR1 and CDR2 from the germline V gene are MNHEY and SVGEGT. The CDR3 is 16 residues long. CDR3 in amino acids: CAGSLWDTFSYNEQFF. CDR3 DNA: TGTGCCGGCAGCTTATGGGACACCTTCTCCTACAATGAGCAGTTCTTC.

V is TRBV3-1 and J is TRBJ2-1; no definite D call. Germline loops: CDR1 LGHDT, CDR2 YNNKEL (reference sequence). The CDR3 contains 17 residues. The germline V and J ends were trimmed by 0 bases and 6 bases, with 18 bases remaining between them. The CDR3 here is CASSQDVTTMQPNEQFF. For the CDR3, the DNA is TGTGCCAGCAGCCAAGATGTCACCACCATGCAACCCAATGAGCAGTTCTTC.

V usage is TRBV29-1 and J usage is TRBJ1-1; D uncertain. Germline assignment: CDR1 SQVTM and CDR2 ANQGSEA. V was trimmed by 6 bases and J by 10 bases, leaving 18 bases between them. There are 12 residues in the CDR3. The CDR3 DNA sequence: TGCAGCGTAAGGATAGAGAGCTCCGTAGCTTTCTTT. This encodes CSVRIESSVAFF.

The rearrangement joins TRBV28 to TRBJ2-7; unclear D gene. This CDR3 comprises 15 residues. Looked up from germline, CDR1 is MDHEN and CDR2 is SYDVKM. Trimming stripped 1 base from V and 3 bases from J, with 13 bases between. The CDR3 region is CASSLSGLVGYEQYF. The CDR3 bases are TGTGCCAGCAGTTTATCGGGCCTGGTCGGCTACGAGCAGTACTTC.

This sequence joins TRBV25-1 and TRBJ2-7; the match to TRBD1 covers 10 bases. CDR3 length equals 15 residues. J was trimmed by 5 bases and V by 3 bases; bases with no gene match: 7. Germline V gives CDR1 MGHDK, CDR2 SYGVNS. The CDR3: CASSEPGQGVDEQYF. The CDR3 DNA sequence: TGTGCCAGCAGTGAGCCCGGACAGGGGGTCGACGAGCAGTACTTC.

This clonotype has more than one count but fewer than ten. The chain is built from TRBV5-1 and TRBJ1-2; a possible D gene is TRBD1 (6 bases). This CDR3 region has 14 residues. V was pared by 3 bases and J by 0 bases, with 9 bases between. The germline CDR1 and CDR2 sequences are SGHRS and YFSETQ. The chain's CDR3 is CASSWTASNYGYTF. The CDR3 region has the DNA TGCGCCAGCAGCTGGACAGCTTCTAACTATGGCTACACCTTC.

This clonotype has only one observation. J is TRBJ2-1 and V is TRBV14, with 8 bases lining up with TRBD2. The V and J ends lost 4 bases and 11 bases, in that order; junction bases with no gene match: 7. The CDR3 length is 13 residues. Germline assignment: CDR1 SGHDN and CDR2 FVKESK. CDR3 sequence reads: CASSRAGGWQQFF. CDR3 sequence (DNA): TGTGCCAGCAGCCGGGCGGGAGGCTGGCAGCAGTTCTTC. Using reference TRBV14 and TRBJ2-1 for the parts outside the CDR3, the full variable domain is EAGVTQFPSHSVIEKGQTVTLRCDPISGHDNLYWYRRVMGKEIKFLLHFVKESKQDESGMPNNRFLAERTGGTYSTLKVQPAELEDSGVYFCASSRAGGWQQFFGPGTRLTVL.

Written as DNA, the CDR3 is TGTGCCAGCAGCTTACGGCCCTCGGAGCAGTACTTC. Translation gives CASSLRPSEQYF. This sequence joins TRBV28 and TRBJ2-7; D is unclear. Trimming removed 6 bases at V and 7 bases at J, with 13 bases between. The CDR3 covers 12 residues. Germline V gene sequence: CDR1 MDHEN, CDR2 SYDVKM.

This clonotype was seen a handful of times. CDR3 DNA sequence: TGTGCCAGCAGCTTACAGCTCACAGATACGCAGTATTTT. Amino acids: CASSLQLTDTQYF. The chain combines TRBV7-2 with TRBJ2-3; unclear D gene. The CDR3 spans 13 residues. CDR1 is SGHTA, CDR2 FQGNSA, per germline. Trimming cost V 2 bases and J 2 bases, with 5 bases left between them.

V is TRBV5-1 and J is TRBJ2-1; TRBD1 aligns across 7 bases. The CDR3 consists of 16 residues. V shed 5 bases and J 1 base; nucleotides not matched to a gene: 9. Germline V CDR1 and CDR2: SGHRS, YFSETQ. The CDR3 spells CASSLSPGQSYNEQFF. Written as DNA, the CDR3 is TGCGCCAGCAGTTTATCGCCGGGACAGTCCTACAATGAGCAGTTCTTC.

The chain carries TRBV27 and TRBJ1-4, with 7 nucleotides matching TRBD1. The CDR3 is made up of 15 amino acids. Germline-derived CDR1 and CDR2 are MNHEY and SMNVEV (reference sequence). V lost 5 bases to trimming and J lost 7 bases; unmatched junction nucleotides: 10. CDR3 DNA sequence: TGTGCCAGCAGTGAACAGGGGTTTAGTCGTGAAAAACTGTTTTTT. Translated, it gives CASSEQGFSREKLFF.

The V call is TRBV3-1, the J call TRBJ1-1; TRBD1 matches at 10 bases. The V segment lost 2 bases and the J segment 5 bases; nucleotides outside the gene matches: 11. Per germline, CDR1 LGHDT and CDR2 YNNKEL (reference sequence). The CDR3 extends over 17 amino acids. This CDR3 reads CASSQPRDRGKWTEAFF. CDR3 sequence (DNA): TGTGCCAGCAGCCAACCCCGGGACAGGGGAAAATGGACTGAAGCTTTCTTT.

This clonotype appeared a few times. This chain links TRBV7-8 with TRBJ2-3; 9 bases fit TRBD1. The trim removed 4 bases at V and 3 bases at J, leaving 20 bases unmatched. CDR1 and CDR2 (germline): SGHVS, FQNEAQ. The length of the CDR3 is 20 residues. CDR3 coding DNA: TGTGCCAGCAGCTACTACAGGGGGCGATCGTCAGGAGTAGGTACAGATACGCAGTATTTT. Encoded protein: CASSYYRGRSSGVGTDTQYF.

This clonotype was found a few times. The chain links TRBV15 to TRBJ2-5; D assignment may be TRBD1 or TRBD2 (6 bases each). Trimming removed 8 bases at V and 3 bases at J, with 19 bases between. From germline, CDR1 is LNHNV and CDR2 YYDKDF (reference sequence). This CDR3 has 15 amino acids. The CDR3: CATAAPGGRKETQYF. The CDR3 DNA follows: TGTGCCACCGCCGCCCCCGGGGGCAGGAAAGAGACCCAGTACTTC.